The T cell receptor (beta chain) under discussion was sequenced for a study of T cell responses to AZD1222 COVID-19 vaccine. Findings and limits, study-wide: Two doses of AZD1222 preceded a rise in Spike-specific TCR breadth and depth.

Method: immunoSEQ multiplex PCR; TCRdb's copy keeps in-frame clones and lacks some. The sample includes 98,000 or so clones, just over 85% of them seen just once. As to this clone: Antigen specificity is unknown.

J lost 4 bases, V lost 4 bases, and 6 bases had no gene match. Germline CDR1 and CDR2: KGHDR and SFDVKD. This CDR3 spans 17 amino acids. The origin of this receptor is an adult in good health. Material: peripheral blood, obtained on day 0 of AZD1222 vaccination. The gene calls are TRBV24-1 and TRBJ2-6; 10 positions match TRBD1. In DNA form, the CDR3 reads TGTGCCACCAGTGACGGACAGGGGGTAACCGGGGCCAACGTCCTGACTTTC. Protein product: CATSDGQGVTGANVLTF.